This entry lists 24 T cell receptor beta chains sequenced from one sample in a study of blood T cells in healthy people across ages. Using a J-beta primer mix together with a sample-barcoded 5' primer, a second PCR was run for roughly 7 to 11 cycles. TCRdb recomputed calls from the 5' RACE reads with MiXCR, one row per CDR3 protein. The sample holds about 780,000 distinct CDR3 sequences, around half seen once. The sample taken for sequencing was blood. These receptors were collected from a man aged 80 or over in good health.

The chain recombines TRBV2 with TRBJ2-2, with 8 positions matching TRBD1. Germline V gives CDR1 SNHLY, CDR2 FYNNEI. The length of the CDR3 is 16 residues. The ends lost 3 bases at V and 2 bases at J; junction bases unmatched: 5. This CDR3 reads CASSDDRGPNTGELFF. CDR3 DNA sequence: TGTGCCAGCAGTGATGACAGGGGACCCAACACCGGGGAGCTGTTTTTT. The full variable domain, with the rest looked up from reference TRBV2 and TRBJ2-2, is EPEVTQTPSHQVTQMGQEVILRCVPISNHLYFYWYRQILGQKVEFLVSFYNNEISEKSEIFDDQFSVERPDGSNFTLKIRSTKLEDSAMYFCASSDDRGPNTGELFFGEGSRLTVL.

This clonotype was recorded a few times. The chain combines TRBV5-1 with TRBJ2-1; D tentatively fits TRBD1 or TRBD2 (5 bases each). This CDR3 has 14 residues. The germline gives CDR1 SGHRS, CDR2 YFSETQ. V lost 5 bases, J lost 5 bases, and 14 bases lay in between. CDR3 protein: CASRSGTGNNEQFF. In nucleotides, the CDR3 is TGCGCCAGCAGATCCGGGACCGGTAACAATGAGCAGTTCTTC.

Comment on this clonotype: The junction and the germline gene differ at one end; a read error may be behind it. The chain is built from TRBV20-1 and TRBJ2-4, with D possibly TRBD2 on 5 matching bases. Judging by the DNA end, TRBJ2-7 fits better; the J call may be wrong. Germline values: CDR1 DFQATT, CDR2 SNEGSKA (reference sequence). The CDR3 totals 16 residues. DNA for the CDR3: TGCAGTACTAGAGATCGCCGGCAACCCTCACCCTACGAGCAGTACTTC. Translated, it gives CSTRDRRQPSPYEQYF.

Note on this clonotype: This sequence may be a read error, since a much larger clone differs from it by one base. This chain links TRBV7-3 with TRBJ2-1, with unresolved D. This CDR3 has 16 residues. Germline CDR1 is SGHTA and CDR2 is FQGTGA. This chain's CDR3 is CACSLSGFASYNEQFF. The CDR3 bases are TGTGCCTGCAGCTTATCGGGTTTTGCTAGCTACAATGAGCAGTTCTTC.

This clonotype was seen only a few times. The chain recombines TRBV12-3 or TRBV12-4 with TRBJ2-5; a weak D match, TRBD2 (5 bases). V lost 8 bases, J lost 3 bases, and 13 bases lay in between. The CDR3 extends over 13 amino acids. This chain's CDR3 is CASALGQEETQYF. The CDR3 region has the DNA TGTGCCAGCGCACTAGGGCAAGAAGAGACCCAGTACTTC.

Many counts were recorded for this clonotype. CDR3 nucleotide sequence: TGTGCCAGCAGCCAAGAGGTGGGTAGCGGGAGTGCTGAGCAGTTCTTC. It encodes CASSQEVGSGSAEQFF. The V gene is TRBV4-2, the J gene TRBJ2-1, with 9 bases identical to TRBD2. Germline V CDR1 and CDR2: LGHNA, YNFKEQ. The CDR3 is made up of 16 amino acids. With V trimmed by 0 bases and J by 9 bases, 9 bases remained unmatched.

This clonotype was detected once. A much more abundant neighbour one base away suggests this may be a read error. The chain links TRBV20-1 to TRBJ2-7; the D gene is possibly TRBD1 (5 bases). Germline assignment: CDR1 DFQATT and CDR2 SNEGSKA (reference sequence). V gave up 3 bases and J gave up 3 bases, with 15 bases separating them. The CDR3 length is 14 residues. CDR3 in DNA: TGCAGTGCTAGTTCGGGCGTAGGGGACTACGAGCAGTACTTC. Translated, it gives CSASSGVGDYEQYF.

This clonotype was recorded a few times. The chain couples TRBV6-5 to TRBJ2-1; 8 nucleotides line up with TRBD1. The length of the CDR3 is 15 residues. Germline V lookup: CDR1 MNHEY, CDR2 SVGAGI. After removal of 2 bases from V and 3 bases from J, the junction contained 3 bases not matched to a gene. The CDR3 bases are TGTGCCAGCAGTTACGGGACAGGAGACTACAATGAGCAGTTCTTC. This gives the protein CASSYGTGDYNEQFF.

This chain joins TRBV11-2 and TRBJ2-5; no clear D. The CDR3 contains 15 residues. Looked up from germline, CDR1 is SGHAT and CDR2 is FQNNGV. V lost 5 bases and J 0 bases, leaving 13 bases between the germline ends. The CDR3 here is CASSSQRDYQETQYF. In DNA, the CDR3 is TGTGCCAGCAGCAGTCAAAGAGACTACCAAGAGACCCAGTACTTC.

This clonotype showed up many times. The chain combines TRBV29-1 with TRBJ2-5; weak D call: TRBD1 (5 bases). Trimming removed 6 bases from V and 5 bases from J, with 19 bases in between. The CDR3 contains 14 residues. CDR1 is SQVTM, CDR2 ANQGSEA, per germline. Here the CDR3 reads CSVNGALAGETQYF. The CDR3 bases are TGCAGCGTGAATGGGGCCCTGGCTGGGGAGACCCAGTACTTC.

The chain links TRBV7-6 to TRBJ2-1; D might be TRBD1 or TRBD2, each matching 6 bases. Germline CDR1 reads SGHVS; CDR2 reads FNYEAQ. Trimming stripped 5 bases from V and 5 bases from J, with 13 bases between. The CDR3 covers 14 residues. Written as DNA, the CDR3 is TGTGCCAGCAGCCCGAAAGGGGGGAACAATGAGCAGTTCTTC. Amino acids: CASSPKGGNNEQFF.

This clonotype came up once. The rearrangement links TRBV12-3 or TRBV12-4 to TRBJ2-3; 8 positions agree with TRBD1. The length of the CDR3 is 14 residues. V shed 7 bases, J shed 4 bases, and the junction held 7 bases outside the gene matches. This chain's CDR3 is CASMTGQAADTQYF. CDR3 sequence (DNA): TGTGCCAGCATGACGGGACAGGCCGCAGATACGCAGTATTTT.

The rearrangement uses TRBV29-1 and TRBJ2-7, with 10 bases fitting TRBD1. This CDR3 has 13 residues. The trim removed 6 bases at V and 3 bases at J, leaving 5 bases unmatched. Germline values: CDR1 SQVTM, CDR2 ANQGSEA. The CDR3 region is CSVRGQGDYEQYF. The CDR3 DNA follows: TGCAGCGTGCGAGGACAGGGGGACTACGAGCAGTACTTC.

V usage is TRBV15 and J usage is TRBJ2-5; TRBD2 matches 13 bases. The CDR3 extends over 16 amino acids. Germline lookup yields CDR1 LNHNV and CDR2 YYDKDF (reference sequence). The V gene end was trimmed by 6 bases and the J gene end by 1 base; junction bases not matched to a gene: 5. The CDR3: CATRTGLAGVQETQYF. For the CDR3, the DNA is TGTGCCACCAGAACCGGACTAGCGGGGGTCCAAGAGACCCAGTACTTC.

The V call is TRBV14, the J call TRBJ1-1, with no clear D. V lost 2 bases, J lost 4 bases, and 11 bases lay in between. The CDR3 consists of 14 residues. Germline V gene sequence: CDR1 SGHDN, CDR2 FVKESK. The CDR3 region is CASSQWVSSTEAFF. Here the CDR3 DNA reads TGTGCCAGCAGCCAATGGGTGAGCAGCACTGAAGCTTTCTTT.

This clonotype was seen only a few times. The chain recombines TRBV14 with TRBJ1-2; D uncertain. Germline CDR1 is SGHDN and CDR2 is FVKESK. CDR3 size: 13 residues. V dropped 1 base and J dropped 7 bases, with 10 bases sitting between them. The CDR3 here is CASSQGPMTGYTF. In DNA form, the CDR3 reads TGTGCCAGCAGCCAAGGTCCGATGACTGGCTACACCTTC. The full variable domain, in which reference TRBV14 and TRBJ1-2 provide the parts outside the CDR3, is EAGVTQFPSHSVIEKGQTVTLRCDPISGHDNLYWYRRVMGKEIKFLLHFVKESKQDESGMPNNRFLAERTGGTYSTLKVQPAELEDSGVYFCASSQGPMTGYTFGSGTRLTVV.

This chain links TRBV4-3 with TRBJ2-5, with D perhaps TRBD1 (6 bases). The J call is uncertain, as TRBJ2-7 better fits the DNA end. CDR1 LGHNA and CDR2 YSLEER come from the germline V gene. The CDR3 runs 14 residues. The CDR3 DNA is TGCGCCAGCAGCCAATCAGGGGAGATCCTCGAGCAGTACTTC. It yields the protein CASSQSGEILEQYF.

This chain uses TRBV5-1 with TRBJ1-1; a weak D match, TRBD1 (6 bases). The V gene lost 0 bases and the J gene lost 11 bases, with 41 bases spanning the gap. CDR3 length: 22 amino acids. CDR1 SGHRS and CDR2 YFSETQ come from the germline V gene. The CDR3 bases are TGCGCCAGCAGCTTGGCCCCTCCACGGGACAACCGAGGAGCGTTCTTTGGACTTGGGGCTTTCTTT. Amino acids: CASSLAPPRDNRGAFFGLGAFF.

For the CDR3, the DNA is TGCGCCAGCAGCCAAGATCACAGGGTAGATTCGGATGGGCAGTTCTTC. Amino acid sequence: CASSQDHRVDSDGQFF. The V call is TRBV4-3, the J call TRBJ2-1; TRBD1 might be the D (6 bases). Germline CDR1 reads LGHNA; CDR2 reads YSLEER. The CDR3 has 16 residues. Between the trimmed V and J ends, which lost 0 bases and 12 bases, there was a span of 21 bases.

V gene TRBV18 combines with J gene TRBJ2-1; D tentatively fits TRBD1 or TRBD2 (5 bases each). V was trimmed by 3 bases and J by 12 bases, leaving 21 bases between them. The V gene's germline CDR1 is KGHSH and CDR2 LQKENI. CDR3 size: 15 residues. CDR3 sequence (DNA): TGTGCCAGCTCACCCCGGGGCACGGTGGGTACTGGGCAGTTCTTC. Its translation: CASSPRGTVGTGQFF.

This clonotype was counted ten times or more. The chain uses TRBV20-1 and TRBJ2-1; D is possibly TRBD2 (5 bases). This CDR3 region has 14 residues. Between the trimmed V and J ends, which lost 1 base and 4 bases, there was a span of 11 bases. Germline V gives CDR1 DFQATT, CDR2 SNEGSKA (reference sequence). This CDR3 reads CSARGGRRYNEQFF. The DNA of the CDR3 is TGCAGTGCTAGAGGTGGAAGGAGGTACAATGAGCAGTTCTTC.

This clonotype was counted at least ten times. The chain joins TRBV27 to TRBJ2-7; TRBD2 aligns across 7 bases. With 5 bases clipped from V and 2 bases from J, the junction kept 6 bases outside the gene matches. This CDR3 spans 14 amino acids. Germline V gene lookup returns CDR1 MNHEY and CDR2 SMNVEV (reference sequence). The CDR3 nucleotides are TGTGCCAGCAGTCCCGGGACTATCCCCTACGAGCAGTACTTC. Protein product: CASSPGTIPYEQYF.

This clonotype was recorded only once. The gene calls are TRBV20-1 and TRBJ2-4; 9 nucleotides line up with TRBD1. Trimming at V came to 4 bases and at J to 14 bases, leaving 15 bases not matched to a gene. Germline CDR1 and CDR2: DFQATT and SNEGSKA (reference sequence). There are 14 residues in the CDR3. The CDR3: CSAKSGTGFYEEYF. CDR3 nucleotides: TGCAGTGCTAAGTCCGGGACAGGGTTCTACGAGGAGTACTTC.

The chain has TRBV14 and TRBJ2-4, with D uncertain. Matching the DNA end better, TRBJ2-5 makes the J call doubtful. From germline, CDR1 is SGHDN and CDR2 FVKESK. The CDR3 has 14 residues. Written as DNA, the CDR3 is TGTGCCAGCAGCCAGAACTCAAGAGGAGAGACCCAGTACTTC. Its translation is CASSQNSRGETQYF.